This is a list of T cell receptor beta chains from one sample in a study of glioma-infiltrating T cells. A single record per CDR3 protein comes from TCRdb applying MiXCR to the multiplex PCR reads. The sample shows 100,000 to 150,000 distinct CDR3 sequences, roughly 24% of them seen only once. The sequenced sample was glioma tissue, nonneoplastic brain tissue, or PBMCs (not recorded which). These TCRs come from a human donor with low-grade glioma or glioblastoma, undergoing nonglioma brain surgery, or in good health (not recorded which). The CDR3 runs from the conserved cysteine through the conserved F or W.

TRBV14	TRBJ1-2	CASSQNRAFDGYTF
TRBV6-1	TRBJ2-5	CASSEGSRTSGRRETQYF
TRBV24-1	TRBJ2-7	CATAPSGRPYEQYF
TRBV5-8	TRBJ2-5	CASSLGQGRQGTQYF
TRBV7-2	TRBJ2-3	CASSLSSGIVSSDTKYF
TRBV4-1	TRBJ2-5	CASSRGLGQETQYF
TRBV6-1	TRBJ2-1	CASSEPPGSGWGNEQFF
TRBV9	TRBJ2-1	CASSVAFTRSSYNEQFF
TRBV29-1	TRBJ2-3	CSFTGSNRDTQYF
TRBV7-7	TRBJ2-3	CASSLGPGDTDTQYF
TRBV7-6	TRBJ2-2	CASSRVLAGHTGELFF
TRBV12-3/TRBV12-4	TRBJ1-2	CASSPRDRDGYTF
TRBV3-1	TRBJ2-7	CASSRDFGYEQYF
TRBV20-1	TRBJ2-7	CSARVLGQVYEQYF
TRBV12-5	TRBJ2-7	CASGTRDRAHTYGQYF
TRBV12-3/TRBV12-4	TRBJ2-7	CASSLEGTTYEEYF
TRBV20-1	TRBJ2-5	CSAARGQGETQYF
TRBV28	TRBJ2-7	CASTVTGVAYEQYF
TRBV4-1	TRBJ2-7	CASSQDQAGAIAYEQYF
TRBV29-1	TRBJ1-2	CSVAGWTGGFYGYTF
TRBV20-1	TRBJ2-2	CSAGLESGLAGDRTGELFF
TRBV10-3	TRBJ2-1	CATSSAHNEQFF
TRBV7-2	TRBJ1-2	CASSSGGANYGYTF
TRBV6-1	TRBJ1-3	CASSLTGGSGNTIYF
TRBV28	TRBJ2-7	CASSPAREGGEQYF
TRBV7-2	TRBJ2-3	CASSKGWQRYF
TRBV4-1	TRBJ2-7	CVSSQGGSSYEQYF
TRBV19	TRBJ1-4	CASTVTGVSEKLFF
TRBV7-6	TRBJ2-7	CASSLEGTSNYEQYF
TRBV5-1	TRBJ2-3	CASSFGLVRTDTQYF
TRBV7-9	TRBJ2-7	CASSLYPPYKQYF
TRBV20-1	TRBJ2-7	CSARGRETGYEQYF
TRBV28	TRBJ2-3	CASSPRRGLLTDTQYF
TRBV18	TRBJ2-3	CASSTINLDTQYF
TRBV19	TRBJ2-3	CASRRPGTDTQYF
TRBV20-1	TRBJ2-3	CSATDRTSGSTDTQYF
TRBV4-1	TRBJ2-1	CASSQDWASGASYNEQFF
TRBV6-1	TRBJ2-1	CASSEAGGYNEQFF
TRBV10-2	TRBJ2-3	CASSESSGWRTDTQYF
TRBV7-2	TRBJ2-7	CASSLFGDTGGEQYF
TRBV4-1	TRBJ2-7	CASSQGLSGAYEQYF
TRBV28	TRBJ2-7	CASTFSGRVYEQYF
TRBV18	TRBJ2-7	CASSPAGLYEQYF
TRBV27	TRBJ2-7	CASSNPSSGRYEQYF
TRBV6-1	TRBJ2-1	CASSLSGNSYNEQFF
TRBV7-9	TRBJ2-7	CASSFGEKEQYF
TRBV7-4	TRBJ2-3	CASTDTQYF
TRBV5-1	TRBJ2-6	CASTPVPPPGANVLTF
TRBV5-4	TRBJ2-7	CASRLDGSYEQYF
TRBV20-1	TRBJ2-3	CSATSTDTQYF
TRBV12-3/TRBV12-4	TRBJ2-7	CASSKSSGSHYEQYF